These T cell receptor beta chains were read from a single sample in a study of vaccination effects on CD4 cells after COVID-19. These receptors lack a known antigen. Method: immunoSEQ multiplex PCR; TCRdb's copy keeps in-frame clones and lacks some. The sample holds 20,000 to 25,000 clones, 70% to 80% seen once. The source was CD4+ T cells from PBMCs cultured with a peptide pool, collected before COVID-19 vaccination. Source of these receptors: a human donor who had a prior SARS-CoV-2 infection. CDR3s include the opening cysteine and the closing phenylalanine or tryptophan. D genes are given only for firm matches. A row's size may be missing; if present it is once, few, many or a size class.

TRBV27	-	TRBJ2-2	-	TGTGCCAGCAGTCCTGATAGAGCCACCGGGGAGCTGTTTTTT	CASSPDRATGELFF
TRBV7-8	-	TRBJ1-2	TRBD1	TGTGCCAGCATTAGGGGGAGGGACAGGGACAACTATGGCTACACCTTC	CASIRGRDRDNYGYTF
TRBV6-4	few	TRBJ2-7	TRBD1	TGTGCCAGCAGAGCCACTCACAGGGGCTTCTACGAGCAGTACTTC	CASRATHRGFYEQYF
TRBV5-4	-	TRBJ2-7	TRBD2	TGTGCCAGCAGCTTGGGGGCTAGCGGGGAAGTAAGAGAGCAGTACTTC	CASSLGASGEVREQYF
TRBV7-3	-	TRBJ2-1	TRBD2	TGTGCCAGCAGCCCTAGCGGGGGGGCTCCAAATGAGCAGTTCTTC	CASSPSGGAPNEQFF
TRBV12-5	-	TRBJ2-1	-	TGTGCTAGTGGTTTGGTACGGGTCTCGGAGACTAATGAGCAGTTCTTC	CASGLVRVSETNEQFF
TRBV18	-	TRBJ2-1	TRBD1	TGTGCCAGCTCACAGGGGGCGGTCTACAATGAGCAGTTCTTC	CASSQGAVYNEQFF
TRBV20-1	few	TRBJ1-1	-	TGCAGTGCTAGTAGTGGAGGGAGCACTGAAGCTTTCTTT	CSASSGGSTEAFF
TRBV12-3/TRBV12-4	few	TRBJ1-1	-	TGTGCCAGCAGTTTGCTAGCCACTGAAGCTTTCTTT	CASSLLATEAFF
TRBV6-1	-	TRBJ1-4	-	TGTGCCAGCAGTGATAGACTTGGTGAAAAACTGTTTTTT	CASSDRLGEKLFF
TRBV6-1	once	TRBJ1-3	-	TGTGCCAGCAGTGAAGCCCCCGGGACATACTGGGGCCCCATATATTTT	CASSEAPGTYWGPIYF
TRBV7-2	once	TRBJ1-4	-	TGTGCCAGCAGCTTGGGGTCAGAGCCCGGTGAAAAACTGTTTTTT	CASSLGSEPGEKLFF
TRBV30	few	TRBJ2-5	-	TGTGCCTGGAGTGTTAGACGGGGGCGAACTTGGTACCAAGAGACCCAGTACTTC	CAWSVRRGRTWYQETQYF
TRBV2	-	TRBJ2-3	-	TGTGCCAGCAGTTCAGACACAGATACGCAGTATTTT	CASSSDTDTQYF
TRBV6-2/TRBV6-3	-	TRBJ1-1	-	TGTGCCAGCAGTTACGTTCTCGGTAAGGGGGGACCGAAAGCTTTCTTT	CASSYVLGKGGPKAFF
TRBV4-3	-	TRBJ1-3	-	TGCGCCAGCAGCCCCAATATAGGGGCAGGAAACACCATATATTTT	CASSPNIGAGNTIYF
TRBV11-3	-	TRBJ1-1	-	TGTGCCAGCAGCTTATTGGGGGGGCTCAACACTGAAGCTTTCTTT	CASSLLGGLNTEAFF
TRBV5-5	-	TRBJ2-5	TRBD2	TGTGCCAGCAGCCGAGGACTAGGGGCAGAGACCCAGTACTTC	CASSRGLGAETQYF
TRBV7-2	-	TRBJ2-7	TRBD2	TGTGCCAGCAGCTTAGATGGGACTACCCGGTCCTACGAGCAGTACTTC	CASSLDGTTRSYEQYF
TRBV15	medium-sized	TRBJ1-5	-	TGTGCCACCAGCAGTAGACAGATCGGTCAGCCCCAGCATTTT	CATSSRQIGQPQHF
TRBV6-2/TRBV6-3	-	TRBJ2-7	TRBD1	TGTGCCAGCAGTCTCCGACAGGGAAGGTACGAGCAGTACTTC	CASSLRQGRYEQYF
TRBV28	-	TRBJ2-7	-	TGTGCCAGCAGTTGGGGAGACAGCCTTCGACAGCAGTACTTC	CASSWGDSLRQQYF
TRBV28	once	TRBJ1-1	TRBD1	TGTGCCAGCAGTTTTTTGGGACAGGGGCTCTCTTGGGGCACTGAAGCTTTCTTT	CASSFLGQGLSWGTEAFF
TRBV25-1	-	TRBJ1-2	TRBD1	TGTGCCAGCAGCAGGGGACAGGCCGACTATGGCTACACCTTC	CASSRGQADYGYTF
TRBV6-4	medium-sized	TRBJ2-1	-	TGTGCCAGCCGTCGGGAACACTCCCTGGGTGAGCAGTTCTTC	CASRREHSLGEQFF
TRBV21-1	few	TRBJ2-7	-	TGTGCCAGCTCGACAGGGTCGGACGAGCAGTACTTC	CASSTGSDEQYF
TRBV7-2	-	TRBJ2-7	-	TGTGCCAGCAGCAATAATAGGGGGGGCTACGAGCAGTACTTC	CASSNNRGGYEQYF
TRBV6-4	-	TRBJ2-6	-	TGTGCCAGCAGTGAGGAGGCTGGGGCCAACGTCCTGACTTTC	CASSEEAGANVLTF
TRBV30	few	TRBJ2-5	-	TGTGCCTGGAGTGTCCGGGTCCGGGAGACCCAGTACTTC	CAWSVRVRETQYF
TRBV5-1	once	TRBJ2-3	-	TGCGCCAGCAGCCCCGCTCTGAGAAGCGATCTAGTAGCGCAGTATTTT	CASSPALRSDLVAQYF
TRBV11-2	-	TRBJ1-1	-	TGTGCCAGCAGCTCACGGTTTCGGGCTAGGTCGAACACTGAAGCTTTCTTT	CASSSRFRARSNTEAFF
TRBV11-1	medium-sized	TRBJ2-3	-	TGTGCCAGCACACGTCAGGTGGGAGGCACAGATACGCAGTATTTT	CASTRQVGGTDTQYF
TRBV7-3	-	TRBJ2-2	TRBD2	TGTGCCAGCAGCTTAGAGGCGGGAGGCACCGGGGAGCTGTTTTTT	CASSLEAGGTGELFF
TRBV24-1	-	TRBJ2-5	-	TGTGCCACCAGTGACTCGGGCAGGGAAGGTGAGACCCAGTACTTC	CATSDSGREGETQYF
TRBV19	-	TRBJ1-1	-	TGTGCCAGTAGTCCAATCGGGGGTTCGGAGAACACTGAAGCTTTCTTT	CASSPIGGSENTEAFF
TRBV3-1/TRBV3-2	-	TRBJ2-5	TRBD2	TGTGCCAGCAGCCAGGCCCGACTAGCAGAGACCCAGTACTTC	CASSQARLAETQYF
TRBV6-2/TRBV6-3	few	TRBJ2-3	TRBD2	TGTGCCAGCAGCCCAGTTGGACTAGCGGGAGTTCCGCAGTATTTT	CASSPVGLAGVPQYF